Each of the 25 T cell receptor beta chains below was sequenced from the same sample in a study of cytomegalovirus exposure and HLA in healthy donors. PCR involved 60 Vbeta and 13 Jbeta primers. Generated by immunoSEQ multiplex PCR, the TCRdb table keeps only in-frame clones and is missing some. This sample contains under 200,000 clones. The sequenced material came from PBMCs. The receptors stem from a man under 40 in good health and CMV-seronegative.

The CDR3 region is CASSYGRVFSRNEQFF. The CDR3 DNA reads TGTGCCAGCAGTTACGGGAGGGTCTTCTCACGCAATGAGCAGTTCTTC. The V call is TRBV28, the J call TRBJ2-1, with TRBD2 identical over 8 bases. Per germline, CDR1 MDHEN and CDR2 SYDVKM. Trimming cost V 4 bases and J 6 bases; bases outside gene matches: 11. The CDR3 runs 16 residues.

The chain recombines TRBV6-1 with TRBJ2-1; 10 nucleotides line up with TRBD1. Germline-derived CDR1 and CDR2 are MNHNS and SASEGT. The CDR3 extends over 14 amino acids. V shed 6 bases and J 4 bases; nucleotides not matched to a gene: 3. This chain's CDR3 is CASRPGQGYNEQFF. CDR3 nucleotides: TGTGCCAGCAGACCGGGACAGGGGTACAATGAGCAGTTCTTC.

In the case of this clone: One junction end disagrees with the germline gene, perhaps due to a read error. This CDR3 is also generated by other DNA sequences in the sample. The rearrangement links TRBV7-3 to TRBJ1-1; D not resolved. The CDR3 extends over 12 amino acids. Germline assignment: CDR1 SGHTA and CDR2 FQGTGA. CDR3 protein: CASSLVRNEAFF. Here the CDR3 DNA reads TGCGCCAGCAGCTTAGTCAGAAACGAAGCTTTCTTT.

Written as DNA, the CDR3 is TGTGCCAGCAGTTACTCGGGGAGTGGGAATCAGCCCCAGCATTTT. Translating gives CASSYSGSGNQPQHF. The genes are TRBV6-5 and TRBJ1-5; no clear D. CDR1 MNHEY and CDR2 SVGAGI come from the germline V gene. Trimming pared 0 bases from V and 4 bases from J, leaving 10 bases between. The CDR3 has 15 residues.

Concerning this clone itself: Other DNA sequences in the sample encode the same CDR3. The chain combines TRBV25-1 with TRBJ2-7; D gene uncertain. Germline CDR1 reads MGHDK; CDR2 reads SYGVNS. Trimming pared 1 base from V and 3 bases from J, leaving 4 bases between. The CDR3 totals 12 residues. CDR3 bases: TGTGCCAGCAGTGAATCCGTCTACGAGCAGTACTTC. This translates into CASSESVYEQYF.

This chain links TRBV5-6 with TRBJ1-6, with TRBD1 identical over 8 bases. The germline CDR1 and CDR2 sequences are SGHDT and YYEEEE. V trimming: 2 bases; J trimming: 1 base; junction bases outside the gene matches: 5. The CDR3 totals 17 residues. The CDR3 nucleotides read TGTGCCAGCAGCTTCCAGGGGGCGAGGTCCTATAATTCACCCCTCCACTTT. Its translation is CASSFQGARSYNSPLHF.

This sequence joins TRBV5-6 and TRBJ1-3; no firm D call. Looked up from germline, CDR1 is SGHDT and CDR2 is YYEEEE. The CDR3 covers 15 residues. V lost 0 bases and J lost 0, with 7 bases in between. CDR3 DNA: TGTGCCAGCAGCTTGGCCAGTCGCTCTGGAAACACCATATATTTT. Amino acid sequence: CASSLASRSGNTIYF.

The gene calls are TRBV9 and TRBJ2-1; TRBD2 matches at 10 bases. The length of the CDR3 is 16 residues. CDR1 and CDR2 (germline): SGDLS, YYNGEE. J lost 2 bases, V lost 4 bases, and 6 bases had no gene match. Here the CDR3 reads CASSTHSGGTYNEQFF. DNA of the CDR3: TGTGCCAGCAGCACACATAGCGGGGGGACCTACAATGAGCAGTTCTTC.

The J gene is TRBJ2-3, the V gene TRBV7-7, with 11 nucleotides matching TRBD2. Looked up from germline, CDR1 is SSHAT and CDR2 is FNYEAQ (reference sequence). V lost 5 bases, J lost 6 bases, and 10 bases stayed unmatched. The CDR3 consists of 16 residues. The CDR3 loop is CASSLGTSGETDTQYF. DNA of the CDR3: TGTGCCAGCAGCCTCGGGACTAGCGGAGAGACGGATACGCAGTATTTT.

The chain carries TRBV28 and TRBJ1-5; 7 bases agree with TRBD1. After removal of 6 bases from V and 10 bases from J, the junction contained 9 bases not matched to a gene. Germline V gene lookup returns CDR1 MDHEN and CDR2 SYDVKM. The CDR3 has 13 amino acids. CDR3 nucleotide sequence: TGTGCCAGCAGGAGACAGGGATTGGATCCCCAGCATTTT. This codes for CASRRQGLDPQHF.

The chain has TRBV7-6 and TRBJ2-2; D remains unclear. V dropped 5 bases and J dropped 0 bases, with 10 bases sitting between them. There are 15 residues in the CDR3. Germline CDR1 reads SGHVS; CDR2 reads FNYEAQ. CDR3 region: CASSPLVANTGELFF. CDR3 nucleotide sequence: TGTGCCAGCAGCCCGTTAGTTGCGAACACCGGGGAGCTGTTTTTT.

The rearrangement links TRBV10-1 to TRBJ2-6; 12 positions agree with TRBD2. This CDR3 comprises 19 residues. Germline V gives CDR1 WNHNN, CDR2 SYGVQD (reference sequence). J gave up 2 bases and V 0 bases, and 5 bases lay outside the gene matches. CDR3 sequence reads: CASSESRLAGEAGANVLTF. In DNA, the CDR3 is TGCGCCAGCAGTGAGTCTAGACTAGCGGGAGAAGCTGGGGCCAACGTCCTGACTTTC.

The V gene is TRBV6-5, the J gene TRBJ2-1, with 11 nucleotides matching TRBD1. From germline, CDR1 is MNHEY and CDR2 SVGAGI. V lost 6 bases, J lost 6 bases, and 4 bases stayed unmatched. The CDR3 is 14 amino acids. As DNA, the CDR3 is TGTGCCAGCAGGCGGGACAGGGGGACCAATGAGCAGTTCTTC. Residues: CASRRDRGTNEQFF.

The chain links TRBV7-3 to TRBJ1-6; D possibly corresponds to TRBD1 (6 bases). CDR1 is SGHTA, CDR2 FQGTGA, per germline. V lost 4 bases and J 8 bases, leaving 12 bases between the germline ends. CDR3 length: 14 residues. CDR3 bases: TGTGCCAGCAGCTCCAGGGGACGGGATTCACCCCTCCACTTT. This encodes CASSSRGRDSPLHF.

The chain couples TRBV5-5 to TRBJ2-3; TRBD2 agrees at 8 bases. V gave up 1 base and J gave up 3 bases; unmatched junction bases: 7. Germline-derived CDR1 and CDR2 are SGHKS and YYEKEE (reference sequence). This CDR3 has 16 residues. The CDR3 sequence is CASSLQGGGSTDTQYF. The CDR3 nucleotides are TGTGCCAGCAGCTTGCAGGGCGGGGGGTCGACAGATACGCAGTATTTT.

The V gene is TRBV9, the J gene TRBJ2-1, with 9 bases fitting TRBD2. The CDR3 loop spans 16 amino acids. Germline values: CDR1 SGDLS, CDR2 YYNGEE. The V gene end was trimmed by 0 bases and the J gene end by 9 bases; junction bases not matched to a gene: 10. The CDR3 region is CASSVALAGRGGEQFF. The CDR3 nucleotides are TGTGCCAGCAGCGTAGCTCTAGCGGGAAGGGGCGGTGAGCAGTTCTTC.

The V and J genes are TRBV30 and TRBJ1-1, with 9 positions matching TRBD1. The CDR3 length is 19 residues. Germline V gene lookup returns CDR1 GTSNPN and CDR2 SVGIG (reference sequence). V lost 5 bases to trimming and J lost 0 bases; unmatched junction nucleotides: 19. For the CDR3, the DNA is TGTGCCTGGGAAGGGATCAACGGACAGGGGTCCTCCATGAACACTGAAGCTTTCTTT. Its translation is CAWEGINGQGSSMNTEAFF.

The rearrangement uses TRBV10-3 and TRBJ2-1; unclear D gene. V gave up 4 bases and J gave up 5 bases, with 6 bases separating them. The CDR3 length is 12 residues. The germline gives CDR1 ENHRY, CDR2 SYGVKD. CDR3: CAISARDNEQFF. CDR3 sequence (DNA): TGTGCCATCAGTGCTCGAGACAATGAGCAGTTCTTC.

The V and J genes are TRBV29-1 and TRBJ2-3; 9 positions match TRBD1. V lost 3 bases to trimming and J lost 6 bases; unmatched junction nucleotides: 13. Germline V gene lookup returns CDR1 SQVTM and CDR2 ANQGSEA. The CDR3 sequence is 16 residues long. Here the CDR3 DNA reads TGCAGCGTTGAGGAGGTAGGGACAGGGATAATGGATACGCAGTATTTT. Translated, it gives CSVEEVGTGIMDTQYF.

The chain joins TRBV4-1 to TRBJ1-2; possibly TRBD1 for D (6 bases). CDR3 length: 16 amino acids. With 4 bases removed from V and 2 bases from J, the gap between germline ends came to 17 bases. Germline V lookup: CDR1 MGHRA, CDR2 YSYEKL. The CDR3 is CASSRPGAALNYGYTF. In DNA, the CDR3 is TGCGCCAGCAGCCGACCAGGGGCTGCCCTGAACTATGGCTACACCTTC.

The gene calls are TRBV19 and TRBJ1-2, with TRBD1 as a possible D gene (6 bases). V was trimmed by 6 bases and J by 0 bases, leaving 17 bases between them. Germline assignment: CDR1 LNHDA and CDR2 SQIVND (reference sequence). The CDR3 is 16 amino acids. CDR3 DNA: TGTGCCAGTAGGCCGGGACACTTTATAGCTAACTATGGCTACACCTTC. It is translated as CASRPGHFIANYGYTF.

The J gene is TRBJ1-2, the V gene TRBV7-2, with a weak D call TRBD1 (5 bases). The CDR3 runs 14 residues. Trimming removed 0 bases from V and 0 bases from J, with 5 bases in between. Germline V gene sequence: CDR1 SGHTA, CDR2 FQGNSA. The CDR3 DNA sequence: TGTGCCAGCAGCTTAGCAGGGGCTAACTATGGCTACACCTTC. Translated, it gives CASSLAGANYGYTF.

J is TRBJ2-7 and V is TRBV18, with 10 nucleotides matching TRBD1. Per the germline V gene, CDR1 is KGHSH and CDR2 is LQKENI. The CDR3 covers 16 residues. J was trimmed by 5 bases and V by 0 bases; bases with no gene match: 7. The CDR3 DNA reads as TGTGCCAGCTCACCACCCGGGGGACAGGGGTCCCACGAGCAGTACTTC. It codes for CASSPPGGQGSHEQYF.

Here the CDR3 DNA reads TGTGCCAGCACCGAGCGACAGGGCGCTCACGAGCAGTACTTC. Translated: CASTERQGAHEQYF. The chain uses TRBV2 and TRBJ2-7; 7 bases map to TRBD1. CDR3 size: 14 residues. Germline V CDR1 and CDR2: SNHLY, FYNNEI. The V gene end was trimmed by 7 bases and the J gene end by 5 bases; junction bases not matched to a gene: 11.

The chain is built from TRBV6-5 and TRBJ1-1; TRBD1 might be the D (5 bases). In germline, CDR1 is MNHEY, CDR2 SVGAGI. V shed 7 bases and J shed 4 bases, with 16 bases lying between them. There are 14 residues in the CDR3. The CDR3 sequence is CASTPGRVVTEAFF. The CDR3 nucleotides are TGTGCCAGCACCCCGGGCAGGGTGGTCACTGAAGCTTTCTTT.